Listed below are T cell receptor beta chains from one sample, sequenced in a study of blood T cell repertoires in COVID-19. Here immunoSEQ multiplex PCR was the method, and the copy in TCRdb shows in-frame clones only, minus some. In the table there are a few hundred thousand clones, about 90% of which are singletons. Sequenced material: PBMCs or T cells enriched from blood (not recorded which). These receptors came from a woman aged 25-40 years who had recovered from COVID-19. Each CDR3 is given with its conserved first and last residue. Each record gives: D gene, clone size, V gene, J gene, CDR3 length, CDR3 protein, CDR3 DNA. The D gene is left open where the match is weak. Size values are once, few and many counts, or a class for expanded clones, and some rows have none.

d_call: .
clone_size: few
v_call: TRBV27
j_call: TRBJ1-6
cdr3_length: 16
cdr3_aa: CASSWGLWGQNSPLHF
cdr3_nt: TGTGCCAGCAGCTGGGGACTCTGGGGCCAGAATTCACCCCTCCACTTT

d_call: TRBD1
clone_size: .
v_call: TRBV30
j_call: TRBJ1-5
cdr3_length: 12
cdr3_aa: CAWRGQGQPQHF
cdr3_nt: TGTGCCTGGAGAGGACAGGGGCAGCCCCAGCATTTT

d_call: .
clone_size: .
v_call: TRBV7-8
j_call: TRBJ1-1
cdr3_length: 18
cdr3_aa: CASSLFRGGWGMNTEAFF
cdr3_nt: TGTGCCAGCAGCTTATTCAGGGGAGGGTGGGGCATGAACACTGAAGCTTTCTTT

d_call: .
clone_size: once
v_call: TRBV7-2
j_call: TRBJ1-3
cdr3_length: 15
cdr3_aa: CASGGLGGSGNTIYF
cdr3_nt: TGTGCCAGCGGGGGATTGGGGGGCTCTGGAAACACCATATATTTT

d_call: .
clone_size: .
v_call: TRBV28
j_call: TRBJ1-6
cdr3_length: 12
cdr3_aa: CASGGNNSPLHF
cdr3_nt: TGTGCCAGCGGGGGGAATAATTCACCCCTCCACTTT

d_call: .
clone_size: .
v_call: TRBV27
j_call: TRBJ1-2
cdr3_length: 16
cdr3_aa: CASSLNQGSTLYGYTF
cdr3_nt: TGTGCCAGCAGTTTGAACCAGGGGTCAACTCTCTATGGCTACACCTTC

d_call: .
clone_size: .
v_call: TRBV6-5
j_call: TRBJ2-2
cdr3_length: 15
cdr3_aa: CASSYSGRVTGELFF
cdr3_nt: TGTGCCAGCAGTTACTCGGGCAGGGTCACCGGGGAGCTGTTTTTT

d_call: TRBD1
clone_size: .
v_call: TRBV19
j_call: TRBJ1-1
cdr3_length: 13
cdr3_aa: CATGQAMGAEAFF
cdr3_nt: TGTGCCACAGGACAGGCCATGGGGGCTGAAGCTTTCTTT

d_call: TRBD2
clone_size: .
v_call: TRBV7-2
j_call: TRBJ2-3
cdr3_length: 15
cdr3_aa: CASSLGLGGSDTQYF
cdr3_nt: TGTGCCAGCAGCTTGGGACTAGGAGGTTCAGATACGCAGTATTTT

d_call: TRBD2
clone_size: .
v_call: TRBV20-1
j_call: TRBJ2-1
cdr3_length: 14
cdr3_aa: CSASFSGVHNEQFF
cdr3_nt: TGCAGTGCTAGTTTTAGCGGGGTCCACAATGAGCAGTTCTTC

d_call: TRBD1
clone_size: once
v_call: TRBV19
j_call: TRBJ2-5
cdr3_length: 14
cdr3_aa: CASSGTGGQETQYF
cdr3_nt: TGTGCCAGTAGTGGGACAGGGGGCCAAGAGACCCAGTACTTC

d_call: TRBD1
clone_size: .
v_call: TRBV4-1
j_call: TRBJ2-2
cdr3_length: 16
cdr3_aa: CASSHPRDRNTGELFF
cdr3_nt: TGCGCCAGCAGCCACCCCCGGGACAGGAACACCGGGGAGCTGTTTTTT

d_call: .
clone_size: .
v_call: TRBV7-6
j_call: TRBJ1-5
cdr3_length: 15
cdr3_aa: CASSLEGDSNQPQHF
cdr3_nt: TGTGCCAGCAGCTTAGAGGGGGATAGCAATCAGCCCCAGCATTTT

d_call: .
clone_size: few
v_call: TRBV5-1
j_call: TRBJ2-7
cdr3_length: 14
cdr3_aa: CASSLDAGSYEQYF
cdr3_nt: TGCGCCAGCAGCTTGGATGCCGGCTCCTACGAGCAGTACTTC

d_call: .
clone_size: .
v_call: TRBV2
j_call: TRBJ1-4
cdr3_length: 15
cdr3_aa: CASSEWSRVDEKLFF
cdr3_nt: TGTGCCAGCAGTGAATGGTCCAGGGTCGATGAAAAACTGTTTTTT

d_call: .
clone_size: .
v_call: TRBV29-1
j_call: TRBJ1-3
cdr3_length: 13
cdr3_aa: CSASGGTGNTIYF
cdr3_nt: TGCAGCGCATCGGGGGGAACTGGAAACACCATATATTTT

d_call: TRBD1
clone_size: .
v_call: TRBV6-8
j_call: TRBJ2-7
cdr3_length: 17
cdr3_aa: CASSPGTGGIWRYEQYF
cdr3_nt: TGTGCCAGCAGCCCCGGGACAGGGGGTATTTGGCGCTACGAGCAGTACTTC

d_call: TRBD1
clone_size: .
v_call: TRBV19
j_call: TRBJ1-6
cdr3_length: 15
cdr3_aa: CASSIGTVNNSPLHF
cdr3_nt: TGTGCCAGTAGTATCGGGACAGTAAATAATTCACCCCTCCACTTT

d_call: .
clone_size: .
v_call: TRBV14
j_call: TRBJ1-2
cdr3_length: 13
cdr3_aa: CASSLVAGGGYTF
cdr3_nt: TGTGCCAGCAGCCTAGTCGCGGGGGGTGGCTACACCTTC

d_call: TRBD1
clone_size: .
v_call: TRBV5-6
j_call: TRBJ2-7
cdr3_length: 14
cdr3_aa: CASSGRTGVYEQYF
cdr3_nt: TGTGCCAGCAGCGGACGGACAGGGGTGTACGAGCAGTACTTC

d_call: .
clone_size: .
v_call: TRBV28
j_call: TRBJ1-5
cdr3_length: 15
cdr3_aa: CASSLWGRADQPQHF
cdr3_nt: TGTGCCAGCAGTTTATGGGGCAGGGCTGACCAGCCCCAGCATTTT

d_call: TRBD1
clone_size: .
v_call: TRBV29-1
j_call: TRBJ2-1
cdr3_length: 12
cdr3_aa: CSARGQGGEQFF
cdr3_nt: TGCAGCGCTCGGGGACAGGGAGGTGAGCAGTTCTTC

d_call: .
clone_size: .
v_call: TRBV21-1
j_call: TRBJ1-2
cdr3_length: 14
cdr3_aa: CASGQGGRNYGYTF
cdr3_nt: TGTGCCAGCGGACAGGGGGGGCGGAACTATGGCTACACCTTC

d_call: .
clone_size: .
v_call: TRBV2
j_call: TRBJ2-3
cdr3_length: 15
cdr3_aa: CASSGGSQNTDTQYF
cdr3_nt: TGTGCCAGCAGTGGCGGTAGCCAGAACACAGATACGCAGTATTTT

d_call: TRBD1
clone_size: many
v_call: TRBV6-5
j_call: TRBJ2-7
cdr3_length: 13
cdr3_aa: CATKRTGGWEQYF
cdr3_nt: TGTGCCACCAAACGGACAGGGGGTTGGGAGCAGTACTTC

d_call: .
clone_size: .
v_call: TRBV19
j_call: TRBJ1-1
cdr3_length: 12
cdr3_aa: CASSYGQGEAFF
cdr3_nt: TGTGCCAGTAGTTATGGGCAGGGAGAAGCTTTCTTT

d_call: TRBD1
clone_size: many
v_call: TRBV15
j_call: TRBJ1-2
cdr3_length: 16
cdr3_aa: CATSRDRGQEWWGYTF
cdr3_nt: TGTGCCACCAGCAGAGATAGGGGACAGGAGTGGTGGGGCTACACCTTC

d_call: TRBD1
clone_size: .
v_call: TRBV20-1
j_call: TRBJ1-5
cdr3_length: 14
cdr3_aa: CSASRQGRNQPQHF
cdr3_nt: TGCAGTGCTAGTAGACAGGGGAGGAATCAGCCCCAGCATTTT

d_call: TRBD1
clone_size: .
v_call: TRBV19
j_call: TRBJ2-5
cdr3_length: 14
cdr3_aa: CASNRGRGPETQYF
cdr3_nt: TGTGCCAGCAACAGGGGGCGTGGGCCAGAGACCCAGTACTTC

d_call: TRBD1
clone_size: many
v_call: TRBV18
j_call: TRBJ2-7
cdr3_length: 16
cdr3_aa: CASSRLAGDRAYEQYF
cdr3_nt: TGTGCCAGCTCACGCCTTGCCGGGGACAGGGCGTACGAGCAGTACTTC